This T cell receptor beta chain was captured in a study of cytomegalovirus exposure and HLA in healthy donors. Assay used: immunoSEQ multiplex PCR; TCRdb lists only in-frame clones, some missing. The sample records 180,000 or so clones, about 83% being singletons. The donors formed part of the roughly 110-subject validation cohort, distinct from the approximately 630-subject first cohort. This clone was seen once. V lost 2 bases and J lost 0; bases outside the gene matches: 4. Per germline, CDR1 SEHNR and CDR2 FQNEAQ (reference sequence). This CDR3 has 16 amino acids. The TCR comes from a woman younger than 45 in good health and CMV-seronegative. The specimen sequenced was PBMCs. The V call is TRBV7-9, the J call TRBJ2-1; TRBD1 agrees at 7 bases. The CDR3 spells CASSLKGQSSYNEQFF. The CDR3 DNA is TGTGCCAGCAGCTTAAAGGGACAGAGCTCCTACAATGAGCAGTTCTTC.